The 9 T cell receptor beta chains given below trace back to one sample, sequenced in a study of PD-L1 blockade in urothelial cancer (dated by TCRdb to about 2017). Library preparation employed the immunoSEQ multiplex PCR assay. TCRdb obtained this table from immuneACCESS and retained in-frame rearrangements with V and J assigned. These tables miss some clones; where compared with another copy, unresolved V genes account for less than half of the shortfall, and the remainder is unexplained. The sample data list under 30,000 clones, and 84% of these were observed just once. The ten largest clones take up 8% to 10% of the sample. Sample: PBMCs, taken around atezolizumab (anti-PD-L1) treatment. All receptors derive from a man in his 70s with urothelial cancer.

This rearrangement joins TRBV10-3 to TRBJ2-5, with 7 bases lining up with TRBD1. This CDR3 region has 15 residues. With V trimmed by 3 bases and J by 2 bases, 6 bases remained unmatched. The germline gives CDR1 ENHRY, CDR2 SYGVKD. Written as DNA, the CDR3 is TGTGCCATCAGTGAAGGTACAGGGGTGCAAGAGACCCAGTACTTC. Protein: CAISEGTGVQETQYF.

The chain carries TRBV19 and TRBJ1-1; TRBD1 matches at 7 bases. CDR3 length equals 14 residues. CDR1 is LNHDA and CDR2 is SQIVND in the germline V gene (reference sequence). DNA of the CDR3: TGTTCTACCACCGGGACAGAAATTAACACTGAAGCTTTCTTT. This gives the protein CSTTGTEINTEAFF.

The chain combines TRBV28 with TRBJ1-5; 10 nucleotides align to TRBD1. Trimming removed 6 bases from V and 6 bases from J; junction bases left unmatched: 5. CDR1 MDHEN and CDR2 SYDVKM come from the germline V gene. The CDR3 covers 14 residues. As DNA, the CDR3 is TGTGCCAGCAGACAGACAGGGGGCCTTCAGCCCCAGCATTTT. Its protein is CASRQTGGLQPQHF.

DNA of the CDR3: TGTGCCAGCAGCCCAGGGATCTTAGCCAAAAACATTCAGTACTTC. Protein sequence: CASSPGILAKNIQYF. The chain is built from TRBV28 and TRBJ2-4; tentative D call: TRBD1 (5 bases). Germline assignment: CDR1 MDHEN and CDR2 SYDVKM. Trimming cost V 6 bases and J 0 bases, with 12 bases left between them. This CDR3 has 15 residues.

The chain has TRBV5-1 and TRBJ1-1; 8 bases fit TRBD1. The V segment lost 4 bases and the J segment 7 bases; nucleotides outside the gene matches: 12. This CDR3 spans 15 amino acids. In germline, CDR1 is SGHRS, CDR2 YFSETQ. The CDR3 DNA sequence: TGCGCCAGCAGCCCTGGAAGGACAGGGCAAGGTGAAGCTTTCTTT. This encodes CASSPGRTGQGEAFF.

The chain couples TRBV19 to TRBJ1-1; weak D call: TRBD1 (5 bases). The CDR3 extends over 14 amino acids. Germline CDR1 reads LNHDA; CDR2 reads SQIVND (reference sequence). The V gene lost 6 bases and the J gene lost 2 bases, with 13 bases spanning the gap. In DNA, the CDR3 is TGTGCCAGTAGACGGGACTTTACTAACACTGAAGCTTTCTTT. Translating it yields CASRRDFTNTEAFF.

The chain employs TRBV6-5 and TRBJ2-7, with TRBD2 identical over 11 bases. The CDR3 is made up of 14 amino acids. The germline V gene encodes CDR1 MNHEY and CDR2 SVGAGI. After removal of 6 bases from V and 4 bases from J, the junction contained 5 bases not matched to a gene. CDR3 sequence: CASRTSGRLYEQYF. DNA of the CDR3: TGTGCCAGCAGAACTAGCGGGAGATTGTACGAGCAGTACTTC.

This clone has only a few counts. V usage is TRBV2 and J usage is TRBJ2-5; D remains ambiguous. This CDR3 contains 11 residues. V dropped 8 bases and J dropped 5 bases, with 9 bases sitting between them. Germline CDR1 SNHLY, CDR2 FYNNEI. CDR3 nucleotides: TGTGCCAGCTTGGTACTCGAGACCCAGTACTTC. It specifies CASLVLETQYF.

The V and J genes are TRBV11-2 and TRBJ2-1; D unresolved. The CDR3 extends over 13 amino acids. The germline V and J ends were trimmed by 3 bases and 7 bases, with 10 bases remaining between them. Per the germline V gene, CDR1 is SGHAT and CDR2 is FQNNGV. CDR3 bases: TGTGCCAGCAGCTTGGAGCGAGGTAATGAGCAGTTCTTC. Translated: CASSLERGNEQFF.